Below, one T cell receptor (beta chain) is given with its context. The antigen is undetermined. The CDR3 extends over 14 amino acids. Per germline, CDR1 LGHDT and CDR2 YNNKEL (reference sequence). This sample was included in a study of T cells expressing NK-cell markers. Across the study: Out of eight donors sequenced, seven tested HCMV-seropositive and the remaining one seronegative. Study-level points and caveats: In a handful of donors, dominant CD3+CD56+NKG2C+ clones formed about 1.0-7.5% of CD8+ cells. Clones of NKG2C+ T cells that had expanded were of unclear HCMV specificity. The study found these clonotypes also leading the CD3+CD56-NKG2C+ fraction in a few donors.

TCRdb reprocessed the 5' RACE reads, with one entry per CDR3 protein and no DNA. Its table records 500,000 to 700,000 distinct CDR3 sequences. The sequenced sample consisted of blood T cells: a sorted CD56 or NKG2C T cell subset, CD4+ or CD8+ T cells, or bulk PBMC T cells (not recorded which). This sequence was found in a man younger than 35 in good health. The rearrangement links TRBV3-1 to TRBJ2-3; TCRdb's assignment of TRBD2 cannot be checked, as there is no DNA. The CDR3 sequence: CASSGDPLGDTQYF.